This T cell receptor (beta chain) derives from a study of cytomegalovirus exposure and HLA in healthy donors. The V segment lost 0 bases and the J segment 3 bases; nucleotides outside the gene matches: 7. The CDR3 is 16 amino acids. Germline CDR1 and CDR2: MNHEY and SVGAGI. Broader study findings: Some V segments, TRBV6-2 and TRBV6-3 among them, were indistinguishable and were therefore excluded. Published work reported that the classifier diagnosed cytomegalovirus status with high specificity and sensitivity.

This clone was detected only a few times. The antigen is not known. The PCR had 60 Vbeta and 13 Jbeta primers. Clones were read by immunoSEQ multiplex PCR, and TCRdb kept only the in-frame ones, dropping some. The sample holds some 110,000 clones, 9.5% seen once. The sequenced sample consisted of PBMCs. This clonotype originated in a man aged 30-40 years in good health and CMV-seronegative. V gene TRBV6-5 combines with J gene TRBJ2-7; TRBD2 matches at 8 bases. The DNA for the CDR3 is TGTGCCAGCAGTTACTCGGGACTAGGGACGCTCTACGAGCAGTACTTC. Translation gives CASSYSGLGTLYEQYF.